The rows below give T cell receptor beta chains drawn from one sample of a study of molecular identifiers for immune sequencing clone quantification. TCRdb reanalysed the PCR reads using MiXCR and keeps one entry per CDR3 protein. The repertoire has 460,000 or so distinct CDR3 sequences, 20% to 25% of them found once; the top ten carry about 0.8%. Sequenced: naive CD8+ T cells from blood, with Jurkat cell RNA spiked in. These TCRs come from a human donor in good health. Some libraries in this study had Jurkat cell RNA spiked in. Both conserved end residues are part of each CDR3. D genes are given only for firm matches. Part of the rows lack a size; the others show once, few, many or a class for expanded clones.

d_call j_call v_call clone_size cdr3_aa cdr3_nt
- TRBJ1-1 TRBV27 - CASSPEIWNTEAFF TGTGCCAGCAGTCCAGAAATATGGAACACTGAAGCTTTCTTT
TRBD2 TRBJ2-1 TRBV11-2 - CASSLLAGVNNEQFF TGTGCCAGCAGCTTACTAGCGGGAGTCAACAATGAGCAGTTCTTC
TRBD2 TRBJ2-3 TRBV10-3 few CATHTGGAGLYF TGTGCCACCCACACGGGAGGGGCGGGCCTGTATTTT
- TRBJ1-5 TRBV15 many CATSRREGQPQHF TGTGCCACCAGCAGAAGAGAAGGTCAGCCCCAGCATTTT
- TRBJ2-3 TRBV2 many CASSVSSTDTQYF TGTGCCAGCAGTGTTAGCAGCACAGATACGCAGTATTTT
- TRBJ1-2 TRBV12-3/TRBV12-4 many CASSQRDVHGYTF TGTGCCAGCAGTCAGCGGGATGTCCATGGCTACACCTTC
TRBD2 TRBJ2-7 TRBV29-1 many CSVPGTSGGVYEQYF TGCAGCGTGCCCGGGACTAGCGGGGGGGTATACGAGCAGTACTTC
- TRBJ2-7 TRBV3-1 - CASSQDGEGDYEQYF TGTGCCAGCAGCCAAGATGGAGAAGGGGACTACGAGCAGTACTTC
- TRBJ2-7 TRBV2 many CAGGLTFYEQYF TGTGCCGGAGGACTGACCTTCTACGAGCAGTACTTC
- TRBJ1-4 TRBV5-6 - CASSHRDFKEKLFF TGTGCCAGCAGTCACCGGGACTTCAAGGAAAAACTGTTTTTT